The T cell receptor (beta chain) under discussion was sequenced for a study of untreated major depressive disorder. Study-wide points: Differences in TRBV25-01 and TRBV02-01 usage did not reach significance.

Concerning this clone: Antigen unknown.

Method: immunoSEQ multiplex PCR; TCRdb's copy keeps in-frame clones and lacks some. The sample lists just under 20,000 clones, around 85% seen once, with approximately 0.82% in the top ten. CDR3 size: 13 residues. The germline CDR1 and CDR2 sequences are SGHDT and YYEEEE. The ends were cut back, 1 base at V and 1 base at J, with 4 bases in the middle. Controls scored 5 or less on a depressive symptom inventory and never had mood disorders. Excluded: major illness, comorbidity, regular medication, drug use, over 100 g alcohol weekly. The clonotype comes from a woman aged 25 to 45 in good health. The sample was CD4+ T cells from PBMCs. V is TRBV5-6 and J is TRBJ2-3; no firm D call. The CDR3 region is CASSLKGTDTQYF. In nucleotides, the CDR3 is TGTGCCAGCAGCTTGAAGGGCACAGATACGCAGTATTTT.